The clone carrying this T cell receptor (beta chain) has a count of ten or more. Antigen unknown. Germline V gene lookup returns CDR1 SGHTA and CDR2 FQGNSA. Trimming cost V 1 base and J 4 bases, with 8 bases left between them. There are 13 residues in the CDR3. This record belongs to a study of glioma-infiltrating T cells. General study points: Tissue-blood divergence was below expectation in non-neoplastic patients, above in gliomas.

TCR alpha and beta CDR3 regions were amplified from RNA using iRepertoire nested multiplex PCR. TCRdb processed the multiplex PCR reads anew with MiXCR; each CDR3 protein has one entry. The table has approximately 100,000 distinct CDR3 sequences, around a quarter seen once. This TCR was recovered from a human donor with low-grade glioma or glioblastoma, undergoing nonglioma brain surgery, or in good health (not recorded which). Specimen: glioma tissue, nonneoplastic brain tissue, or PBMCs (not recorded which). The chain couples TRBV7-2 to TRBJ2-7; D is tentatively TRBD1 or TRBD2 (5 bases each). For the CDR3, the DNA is TGTGCCAGCAGCTTAGGAGGGGAATACGAGCAGTACTTC. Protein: CASSLGGEYEQYF.